The TCR beta chain under discussion was sequenced for a study of T cells in women clearing cervical HPV infection. Across the whole study: Control women cleared a single incident HPV16 infection within 12 months.

Sequenced by immunoSEQ multiplex PCR; TCRdb stores in-frame clones only, minus some. The sample totals 30,000 to 45,000 clones. This CDR3 has 13 amino acids. V shed 4 bases, J shed 7 bases, and the junction held 6 bases outside the gene matches. Looked up from germline, CDR1 is SEHNR and CDR2 is FQNEAQ (reference sequence). Each participant carried one incident cervical HPV16 infection only. The study's findings and limits: Cases and controls were distinguished at AUC 0.83 by richness and V genes. Cases carried less TRBV6-7 than controls: roughly 0.12% versus 0.17%.

As to this clone: Its antigen is not known. The read terminates 3 residues before the CDR3 end, so the remaining end is supplied by the germline J gene.

The chain uses TRBV7-9 and TRBJ1-2; 7 bases are a match to TRBD1. Sequencing was performed on blood buffy coat. The receptor was derived from a woman aged 18 to 75 with a cervical HPV16 infection that either progressed to CIN3+ or cleared (not recorded which). The sequenced CDR3 bases are TGTGCCAGCAGCTCAGTGGGACAGCTTGGC. Its protein product is CASSSVGQLG. The whole CDR3 is CASSSVGQLGYTF.